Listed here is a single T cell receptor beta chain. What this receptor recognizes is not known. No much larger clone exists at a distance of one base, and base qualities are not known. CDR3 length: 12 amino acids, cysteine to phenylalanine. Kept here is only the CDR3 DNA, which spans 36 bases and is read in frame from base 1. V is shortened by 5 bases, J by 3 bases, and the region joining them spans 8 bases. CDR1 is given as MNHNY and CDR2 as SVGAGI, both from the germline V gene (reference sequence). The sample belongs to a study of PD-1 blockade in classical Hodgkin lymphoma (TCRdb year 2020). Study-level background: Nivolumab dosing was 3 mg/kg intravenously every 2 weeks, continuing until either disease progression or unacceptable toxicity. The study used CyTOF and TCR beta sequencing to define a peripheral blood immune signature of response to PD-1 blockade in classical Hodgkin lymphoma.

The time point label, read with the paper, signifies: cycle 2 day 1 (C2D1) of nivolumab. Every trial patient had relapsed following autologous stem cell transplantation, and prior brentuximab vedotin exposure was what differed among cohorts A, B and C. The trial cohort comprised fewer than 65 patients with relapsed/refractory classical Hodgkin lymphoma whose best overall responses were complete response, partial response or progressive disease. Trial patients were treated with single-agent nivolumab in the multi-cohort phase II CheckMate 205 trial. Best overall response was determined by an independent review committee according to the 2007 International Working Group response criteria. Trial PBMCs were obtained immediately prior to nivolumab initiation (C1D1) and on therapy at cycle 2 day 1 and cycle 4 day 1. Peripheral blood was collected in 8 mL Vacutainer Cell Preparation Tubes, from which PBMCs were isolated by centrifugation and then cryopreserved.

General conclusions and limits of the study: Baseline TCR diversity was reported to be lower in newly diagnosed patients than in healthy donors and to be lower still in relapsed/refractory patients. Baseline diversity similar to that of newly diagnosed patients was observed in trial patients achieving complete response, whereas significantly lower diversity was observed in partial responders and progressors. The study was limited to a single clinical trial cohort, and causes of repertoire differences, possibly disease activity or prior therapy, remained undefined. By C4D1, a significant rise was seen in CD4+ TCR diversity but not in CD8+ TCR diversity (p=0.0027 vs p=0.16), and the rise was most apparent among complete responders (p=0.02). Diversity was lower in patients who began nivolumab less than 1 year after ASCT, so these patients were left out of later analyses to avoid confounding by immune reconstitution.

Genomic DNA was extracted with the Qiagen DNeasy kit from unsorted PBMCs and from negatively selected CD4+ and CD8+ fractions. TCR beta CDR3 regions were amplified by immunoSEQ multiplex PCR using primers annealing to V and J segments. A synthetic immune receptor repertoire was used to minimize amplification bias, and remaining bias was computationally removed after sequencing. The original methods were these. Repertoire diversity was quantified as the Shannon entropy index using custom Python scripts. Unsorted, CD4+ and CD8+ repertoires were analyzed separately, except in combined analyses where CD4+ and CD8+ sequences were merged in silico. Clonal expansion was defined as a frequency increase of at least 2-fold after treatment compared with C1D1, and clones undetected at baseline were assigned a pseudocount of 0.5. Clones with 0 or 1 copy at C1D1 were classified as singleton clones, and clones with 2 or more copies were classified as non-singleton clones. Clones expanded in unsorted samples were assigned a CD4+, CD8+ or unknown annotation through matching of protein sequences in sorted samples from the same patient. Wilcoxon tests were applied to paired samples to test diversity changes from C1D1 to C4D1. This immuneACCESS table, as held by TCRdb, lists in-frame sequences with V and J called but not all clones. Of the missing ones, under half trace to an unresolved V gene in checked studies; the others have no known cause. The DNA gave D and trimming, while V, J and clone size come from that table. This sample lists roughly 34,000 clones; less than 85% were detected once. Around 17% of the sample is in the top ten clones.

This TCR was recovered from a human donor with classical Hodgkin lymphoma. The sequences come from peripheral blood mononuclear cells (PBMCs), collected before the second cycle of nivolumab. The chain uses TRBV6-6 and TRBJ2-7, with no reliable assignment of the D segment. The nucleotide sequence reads TGTGCCAGCAGTCACCAGGACTACGAGCAGTACTTC. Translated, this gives CASSHQDYEQYF.